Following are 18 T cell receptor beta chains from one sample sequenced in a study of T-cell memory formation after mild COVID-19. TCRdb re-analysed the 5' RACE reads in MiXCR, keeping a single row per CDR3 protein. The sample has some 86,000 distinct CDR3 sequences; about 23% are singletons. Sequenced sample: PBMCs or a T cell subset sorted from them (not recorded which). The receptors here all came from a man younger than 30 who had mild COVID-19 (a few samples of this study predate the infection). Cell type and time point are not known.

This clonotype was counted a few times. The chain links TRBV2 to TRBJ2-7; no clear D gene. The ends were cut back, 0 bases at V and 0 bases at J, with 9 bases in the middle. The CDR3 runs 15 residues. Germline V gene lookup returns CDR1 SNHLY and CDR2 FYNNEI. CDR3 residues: CASSEAAILSYEQYF. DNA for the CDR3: TGTGCCAGCAGTGAAGCAGCCATACTCTCCTACGAGCAGTACTTC.

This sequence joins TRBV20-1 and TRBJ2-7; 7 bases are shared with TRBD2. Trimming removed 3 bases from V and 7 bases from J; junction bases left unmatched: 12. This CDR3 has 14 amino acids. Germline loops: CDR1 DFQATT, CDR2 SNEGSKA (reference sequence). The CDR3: CSASEERGGGEQYF. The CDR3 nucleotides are TGCAGTGCTAGCGAAGAGCGGGGCGGAGGGGAGCAGTACTTC.

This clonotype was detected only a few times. The CDR3 region has the DNA TGTGCCAGCAGCCCAGACAGGGGCGATCAGCCCCAGCATTTT. Its translation is CASSPDRGDQPQHF. This chain uses TRBV6-2 or TRBV6-3 with TRBJ1-5; 8 bases match TRBD1. Germline V gene data show CDR1 as MNHEY and CDR2 as SVGEGT. This CDR3 has 14 residues. The V and J ends lost 6 bases and 5 bases, in that order; junction bases with no gene match: 6.

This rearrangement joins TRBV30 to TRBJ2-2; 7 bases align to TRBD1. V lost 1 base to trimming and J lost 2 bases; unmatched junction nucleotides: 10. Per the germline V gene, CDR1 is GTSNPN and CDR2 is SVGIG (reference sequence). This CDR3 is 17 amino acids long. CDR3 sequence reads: CAWSGVVGTVNTGELFF. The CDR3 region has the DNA TGTGCCTGGAGTGGGGTAGTGGGGACAGTCAACACCGGGGAGCTGTTTTTT.

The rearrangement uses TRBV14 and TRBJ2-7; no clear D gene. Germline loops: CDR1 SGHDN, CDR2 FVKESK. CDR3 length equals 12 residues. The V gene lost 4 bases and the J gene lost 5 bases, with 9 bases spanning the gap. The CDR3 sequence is CASSRDLDEQYF. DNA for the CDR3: TGTGCCAGCAGCCGAGACTTAGACGAGCAGTACTTC.

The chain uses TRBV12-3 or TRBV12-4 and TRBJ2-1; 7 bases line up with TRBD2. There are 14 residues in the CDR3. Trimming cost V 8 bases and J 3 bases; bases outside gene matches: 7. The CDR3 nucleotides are TGTGCCAGCTCTTGGGACTATTTCTACAATGAGCAGTTCTTC. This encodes CASSWDYFYNEQFF.

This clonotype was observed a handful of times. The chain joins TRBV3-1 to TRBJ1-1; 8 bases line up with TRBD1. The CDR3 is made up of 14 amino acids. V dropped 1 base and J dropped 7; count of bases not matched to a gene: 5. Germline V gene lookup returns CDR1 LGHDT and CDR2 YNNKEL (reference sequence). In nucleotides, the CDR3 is TGTGCCAGCAGCCAAGTCCAGGGGGCCAATGAAGCTTTCTTT. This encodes CASSQVQGANEAFF. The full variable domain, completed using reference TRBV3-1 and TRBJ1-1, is DTAVSQTPKYLVTQMGNDKSIKCEQNLGHDTMYWYKQDSKKFLKIMFSYNNKELIINETVPNRFSPKSPDKAHLNLHINSLELGDSAVYFCASSQVQGANEAFFGQGTRLTVV.

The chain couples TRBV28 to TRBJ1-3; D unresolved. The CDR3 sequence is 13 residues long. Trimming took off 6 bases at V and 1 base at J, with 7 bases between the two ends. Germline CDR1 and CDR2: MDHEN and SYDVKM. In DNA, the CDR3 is TGTGCCAGCAGGAAGGTTTCTGGAAACACCATATATTTT. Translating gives CASRKVSGNTIYF.

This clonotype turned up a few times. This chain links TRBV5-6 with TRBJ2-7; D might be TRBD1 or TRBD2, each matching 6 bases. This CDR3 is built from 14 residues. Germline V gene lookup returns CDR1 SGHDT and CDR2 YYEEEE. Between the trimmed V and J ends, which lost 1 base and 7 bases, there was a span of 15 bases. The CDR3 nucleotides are TGTGCCAGCAGCTTGAGAGGGGGGATATGGGAGCAGTACGTC. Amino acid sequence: CASSLRGGIWEQYV.

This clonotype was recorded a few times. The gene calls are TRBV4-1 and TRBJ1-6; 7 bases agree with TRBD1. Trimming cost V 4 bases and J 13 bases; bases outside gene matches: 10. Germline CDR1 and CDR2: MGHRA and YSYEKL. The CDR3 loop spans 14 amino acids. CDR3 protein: CASSPRQGPAPLHF. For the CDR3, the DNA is TGCGCCAGCAGCCCAAGACAGGGACCCGCGCCCCTCCACTTT.

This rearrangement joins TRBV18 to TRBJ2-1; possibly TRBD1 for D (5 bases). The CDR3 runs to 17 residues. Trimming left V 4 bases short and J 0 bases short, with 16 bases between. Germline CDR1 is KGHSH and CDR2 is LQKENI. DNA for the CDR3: TGTGCCAGCTCACTTTCAAAGTGGGGCAGCTCCTACAATGAGCAGTTCTTC. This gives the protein CASSLSKWGSSYNEQFF.

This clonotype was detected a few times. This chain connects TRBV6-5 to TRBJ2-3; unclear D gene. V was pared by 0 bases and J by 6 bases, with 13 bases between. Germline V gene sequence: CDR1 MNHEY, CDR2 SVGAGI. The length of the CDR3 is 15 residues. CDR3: CASSYSGSALDTQYF. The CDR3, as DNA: TGTGCCAGCAGTTACTCGGGGTCGGCTCTTGATACGCAGTATTTT.

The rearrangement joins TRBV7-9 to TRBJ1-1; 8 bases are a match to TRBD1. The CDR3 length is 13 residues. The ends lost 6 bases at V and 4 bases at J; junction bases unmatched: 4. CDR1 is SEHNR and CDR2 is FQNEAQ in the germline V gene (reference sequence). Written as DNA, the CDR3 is TGTGCCAGCAGGGATACAGGGGGCACTGAAGCTTTCTTT. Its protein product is CASRDTGGTEAFF.

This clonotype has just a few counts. The DNA of the CDR3 is TGCAGTGCTAGAGATTTCAACAGGGGGAACACTGAAGCTTTCTTT. Amino acids: CSARDFNRGNTEAFF. J is TRBJ1-1 and V is TRBV20-1; 7 bases agree with TRBD1. J gave up 1 base and V 0 bases, and 5 bases lay outside the gene matches. Germline loops: CDR1 DFQATT, CDR2 SNEGSKA (reference sequence). CDR3 length: 15 residues.

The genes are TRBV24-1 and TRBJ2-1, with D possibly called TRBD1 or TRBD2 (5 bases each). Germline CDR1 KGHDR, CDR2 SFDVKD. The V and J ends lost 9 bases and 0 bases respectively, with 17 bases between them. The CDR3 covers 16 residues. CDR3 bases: TGTGCCACCGACCCGTGGGGGTCCAGCTCCTACAATGAGCAGTTCTTC. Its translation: CATDPWGSSSYNEQFF.

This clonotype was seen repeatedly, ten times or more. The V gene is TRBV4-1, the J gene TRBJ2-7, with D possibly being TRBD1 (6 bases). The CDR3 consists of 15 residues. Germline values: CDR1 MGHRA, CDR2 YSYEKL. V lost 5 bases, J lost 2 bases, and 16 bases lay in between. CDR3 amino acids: CASSEQGRSTYEQYF. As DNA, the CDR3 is TGCGCCAGCAGCGAACAGGGTCGGTCCACCTACGAGCAGTACTTC.

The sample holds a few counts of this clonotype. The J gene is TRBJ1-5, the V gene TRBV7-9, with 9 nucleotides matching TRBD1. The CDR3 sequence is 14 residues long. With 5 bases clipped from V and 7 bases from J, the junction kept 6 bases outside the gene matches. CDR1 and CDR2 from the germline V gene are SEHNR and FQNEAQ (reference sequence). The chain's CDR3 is CASSAGTGIQPQHF. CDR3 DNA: TGTGCCAGCAGCGCCGGGACAGGGATACAGCCCCAGCATTTT.

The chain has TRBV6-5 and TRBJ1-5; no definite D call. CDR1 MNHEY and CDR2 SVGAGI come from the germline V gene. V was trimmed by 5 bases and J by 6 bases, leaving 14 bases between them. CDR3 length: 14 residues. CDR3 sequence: CASSPSLTGQPQHF. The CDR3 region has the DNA TGTGCCAGCAGTCCCTCCCTAACGGGTCAGCCCCAGCATTTT.